Below, 21 T cell receptor beta chains from the same sample are listed, as sequenced in a study of cytomegalovirus exposure and HLA in healthy donors. PCR primers comprised 60 Vbeta and 13 Jbeta primers. Some clones are missing from TCRdb's copy, which holds only in-frame ones; the method was immunoSEQ multiplex PCR. This sample has roughly 150,000 clones, with roughly four fifths found just once. The source material was PBMCs. These receptors were taken from a female donor in good health and CMV-seronegative.

This chain's CDR3 is CASSQDVRREITDTQYF. DNA for the CDR3: TGCGCCAGCAGCCAAGACGTTCGGCGGGAGATCACAGATACGCAGTATTTT. This rearrangement joins TRBV4-3 to TRBJ2-3; 7 nucleotides match TRBD2. Germline V gives CDR1 LGHNA, CDR2 YSLEER. J gave up 2 bases and V 0 bases, and 8 bases lay outside the gene matches. The CDR3 sequence is 17 residues long.

CDR3: CAWSVLGSGNTIYF. For the CDR3, the DNA is TGTGCCTGGAGTGTTCTCGGCTCTGGAAACACCATATATTTT. The gene calls are TRBV30 and TRBJ1-3; D is ambiguous. Germline V lookup: CDR1 GTSNPN, CDR2 SVGIG (reference sequence). CDR3 length: 14 residues. Deletions cut 0 bases from V and 0 bases from J, with 6 bases between.

Remarks on this clone: An end of the junction differs from the germline gene, which may be a read error. J is TRBJ2-7 and V is TRBV7-7; 9 nucleotides match TRBD1. CDR3 length: 14 amino acids. CDR1 SSHAT and CDR2 FNYEAQ come from the germline V gene (reference sequence). CDR3 amino acids: CASSLGDRVSEQYF. The CDR3 coding sequence is TGTGCTAGCAGCCTAGGGGACAGGGTGAGCGAGCAGTACTTC.

The chain employs TRBV7-2 and TRBJ1-2; 7 nucleotides match TRBD1. This CDR3 region has 14 residues. V shed 3 bases and J 4 bases; nucleotides not matched to a gene: 5. Germline V gene sequence: CDR1 SGHTA, CDR2 FQGNSA. Here the CDR3 DNA reads TGTGCCAGCAGCTTTCAGGGGGGAGGCTATGGCTACACCTTC. This translates into CASSFQGGGYGYTF.

The chain employs TRBV18 and TRBJ2-2; possible D gene TRBD2, 5 bases. The germline gives CDR1 KGHSH, CDR2 LQKENI. V lost 4 bases and J lost 1, with 7 bases in between. This CDR3 has 14 amino acids. CDR3 protein: CASSRAVNTGELFF. Here the CDR3 DNA reads TGTGCCAGCTCACGAGCGGTGAACACCGGGGAGCTGTTTTTT.

CDR3 bases: TGCGCCAGCAGCCAAGTTTTAGCGACCCCCCTCCGGGACATTCAGTACTTC. This encodes CASSQVLATPLRDIQYF. This rearrangement joins TRBV4-3 to TRBJ2-4; D possibly corresponds to TRBD2 (5 bases). V gave up 1 base and J gave up 8 bases, with 21 bases separating them. CDR1 and CDR2 (germline): LGHNA, YSLEER. The CDR3 is 17 amino acids.

V and J are TRBV30 and TRBJ2-5; 7 nucleotides line up with TRBD1. Looked up from germline, CDR1 is GTSNPN and CDR2 is SVGIG (reference sequence). The CDR3 length is 16 residues. V lost 1 base and J lost 1; bases outside the gene matches: 9. This CDR3 is CAWSGDVGTAQETQYF. CDR3 DNA: TGTGCCTGGAGTGGGGACGTCGGGACAGCCCAAGAGACCCAGTACTTC.

V gene TRBV6-5 combines with J gene TRBJ2-7, with 8 bases fitting TRBD2. V gave up 4 bases and J gave up 3 bases; unmatched junction bases: 8. The germline CDR1 and CDR2 sequences are MNHEY and SVGAGI. This CDR3 region has 15 residues. CDR3 sequence (DNA): TGTGCCAGCAGTTCCCCGCGGGGGGCTTACTACGAGCAGTACTTC. Amino acids: CASSSPRGAYYEQYF.

V usage is TRBV9 and J usage is TRBJ2-2, with 12 bases identical to TRBD2. The germline V gene encodes CDR1 SGDLS and CDR2 YYNGEE. There are 18 residues in the CDR3. J gave up 5 bases and V 4 bases, and 12 bases lay outside the gene matches. The CDR3 loop reads CASSRILAGGRRTGELFF. The CDR3 DNA sequence: TGTGCCAGCAGCCGAATCCTAGCGGGAGGGCGTAGGACCGGGGAGCTGTTTTTT.

This clone has only a few counts. The V gene is TRBV19, the J gene TRBJ1-1, with D perhaps TRBD1 (6 bases). CDR3 length: 12 amino acids. Germline values: CDR1 LNHDA, CDR2 SQIVND (reference sequence). Trimming shortened V by 5 bases and J by 12 bases, and 16 bases separated the two germline ends. The CDR3 loop is CASSARTAATFF. DNA for the CDR3: TGTGCCAGTAGTGCCCGGACAGCTGCTACTTTCTTT.

This chain uses TRBV6-5 with TRBJ2-4; D is uncertain. Germline assignment: CDR1 MNHEY and CDR2 SVGAGI. V lost 0 bases and J 6 bases, leaving 9 bases between the germline ends. The CDR3 extends over 14 amino acids. CDR3 DNA: TGTGCCAGCAGTTACTCGAGGATTGGAAACATTCAGTACTTC. Residues: CASSYSRIGNIQYF.

The V gene is TRBV2, the J gene TRBJ2-5; D may be TRBD1 (5 bases). The assigned J gene may be wrong: the sequence end matches TRBJ2-7 better. Germline assignment: CDR1 SNHLY and CDR2 FYNNEI. CDR3 length equals 18 residues. The CDR3 DNA reads TGTGCCAGCAGTGAAGCCCCAGTCCAGGGCCTTAGCTCCTACGAGCAGTACTTC. It translates to CASSEAPVQGLSSYEQYF.

V and J are TRBV4-2 and TRBJ2-7; D call uncertain. The CDR3 spans 12 residues. CDR1 and CDR2 from the germline V gene are LGHNA and YNFKEQ. V was shortened by 0 bases and J by 5 bases, with 5 bases between the two germline ends. CDR3: CASSQDPDEQYF. The CDR3 DNA follows: TGTGCCAGCAGCCAAGATCCGGACGAGCAGTACTTC.

The chain combines TRBV20-1 with TRBJ2-7; D perhaps matches TRBD1 (5 bases). CDR3 length: 11 residues. Trimming stripped 6 bases from V and 3 bases from J, with 9 bases between. Germline V gene data show CDR1 as DFQATT and CDR2 as SNEGSKA (reference sequence). CDR3 sequence reads: CSAKGYYEQYF. The CDR3 bases are TGCAGTGCCAAGGGGTACTACGAGCAGTACTTC.

This clone was seen only a few times. This chain joins TRBV21-1 and TRBJ2-7; TRBD2, as called in the table, went unchecked against the DNA. TRBV21-1 is described as a pseudogene. The CDR3 contains 14 residues. The CDR3, as DNA: TGTGCCACCCGATGGGGGGATCGGAACTACGAGCAGTACTTC. It is translated as CATRWGDRNYEQYF.

This rearrangement joins TRBV25-1 to TRBJ2-5, with D unresolved. CDR3 length equals 13 residues. The germline gives CDR1 MGHDK, CDR2 SYGVNS. V was cut by 4 bases and J by 6 bases, with 12 bases left in between. The CDR3 DNA reads TGTGCCAGCAGTGCCCAACTAAGGAAGACCCAGTACTTC. Its translation is CASSAQLRKTQYF. The whole variable domain, filled in from reference TRBV25-1 and TRBJ2-5, reads EADIYQTPRYLVIGTGKKITLECSQTMGHDKMYWYQQDPGMELHLIHYSYGVNSTEKGDLSSESTVSRIRTEHFPLTLESARPSHTSQYLCASSAQLRKTQYFGPGTRLLVL.

The chain employs TRBV30 and TRBJ1-1; D not resolved. Germline CDR1 GTSNPN, CDR2 SVGIG (reference sequence). The ends were cut back, 4 bases at V and 3 bases at J, with 15 bases in the middle. The CDR3 length is 14 residues. CDR3 protein: CAWNIKSLHTEAFF. The CDR3 nucleotides read TGTGCCTGGAACATAAAATCACTACACACTGAAGCTTTCTTT.

The CDR3 region is CASTLFGGSNEKLFF. CDR3 in DNA: TGTGCCAGCACCCTGTTCGGGGGGAGTAATGAAAAACTGTTTTTT. The chain employs TRBV27 and TRBJ1-4; D may be TRBD1 (5 bases). Trimming left V 7 bases short and J 4 bases short, with 16 bases between. The germline V gene encodes CDR1 MNHEY and CDR2 SMNVEV (reference sequence). This CDR3 has 15 residues. The whole variable domain, remainder taken from reference TRBV27 and TRBJ1-4, is EAQVTQNPRYLITVTGKKLTVTCSQNMNHEYMSWYRQDPGLGLRQIYYSMNVEVTDKGDVPEGYKVSRKEKRNFPLILESPSPNQTSLYFCASTLFGGSNEKLFFGSGTQLSVL.

V and J are TRBV9 and TRBJ2-3, with a weak D call TRBD2 (5 bases). CDR3 length equals 14 residues. Deletions cut 0 bases from V and 4 bases from J, with 9 bases between. Germline CDR1 is SGDLS and CDR2 is YYNGEE. The CDR3 loop reads CASSVVGRPDTQYF. CDR3 sequence (DNA): TGTGCCAGCAGCGTAGTAGGGAGACCAGATACGCAGTATTTT.

This clone was detected only a few times. The chain joins TRBV7-9 to TRBJ2-1; D gene ambiguous. Germline V gives CDR1 SEHNR, CDR2 FQNEAQ (reference sequence). Trimming stripped 6 bases from V and 7 bases from J, with 13 bases between. CDR3 size: 13 residues. CDR3 in DNA: TGTGCCAGCAGTCGCTTGTATCGGAATGAGCAGTTCTTC. Its protein product is CASSRLYRNEQFF.

The chain joins TRBV5-6 to TRBJ1-6; 9 nucleotides line up with TRBD1. The CDR3 is made up of 13 amino acids. V lost 3 bases, J lost 14 bases, and 6 bases stayed unmatched. CDR1 is SGHDT and CDR2 is YYEEEE in the germline V gene. CDR3 coding DNA: TGTGCCAGCAGCTCCCGGGACAGGGACACCCTCCACTTT. Encoded protein: CASSSRDRDTLHF.